These T cell receptor beta chains were read from a single sample in a study of shared clonotypes between healthy human individuals. This table comes from immunoSEQ multiplex PCR, and its TCRdb copy is limited to in-frame clones, with some not included. The sample shows about 580,000 clones, roughly 98% of them seen only once. Sequences were obtained from naive CD8+ T cells sorted from blood. These receptors were taken from a man aged 25 to 45 in good health. CDR3s include the opening cysteine and the closing phenylalanine or tryptophan. The order of the fields is clone size, D gene, V gene, CDR3 length, J gene, CDR3 DNA, CDR3 protein. A D gene is named only where the DNA matches it firmly. Expanded clones get a size class; other rows say once, few or many, or leave the size out.

clone size: once; D gene: -; V gene: TRBV7-7; CDR3 length: 15; J gene: TRBJ2-5; CDR3 DNA: TGTGCTAGCAGCTTATATACGGACCCCCAAGAGACCCAGTACTTC; CDR3 protein: CASSLYTDPQETQYF
clone size: -; D gene: -; V gene: TRBV28; CDR3 length: 14; J gene: TRBJ1-1; CDR3 DNA: TGTGCCAGCAGTTTCATGGACACGAACACTGAAGCTTTCTTT; CDR3 protein: CASSFMDTNTEAFF
clone size: -; D gene: -; V gene: TRBV13; CDR3 length: 13; J gene: TRBJ2-7; CDR3 DNA: TGTGCCAGCAGCTTAGGACAGGTAAACGAGCAGTACTTC; CDR3 protein: CASSLGQVNEQYF
clone size: -; D gene: -; V gene: TRBV21-1; CDR3 length: 19; J gene: TRBJ2-1; CDR3 DNA: TGTGCCAGCAGCAAAGAGGCGGCTATTAGACTCAGCTCCTACAATGAGCAGTTCTTC; CDR3 protein: CASSKEAAIRLSSYNEQFF
clone size: -; D gene: -; V gene: TRBV29-1; CDR3 length: 14; J gene: TRBJ2-5; CDR3 DNA: TGCAGCGTTGGGGCTTGGGACCGAGAAGAGACCCAGTACTTC; CDR3 protein: CSVGAWDREETQYF
clone size: -; D gene: -; V gene: TRBV27; CDR3 length: 15; J gene: TRBJ1-2; CDR3 DNA: TGTGCCAGCAGAATTGAGGTAGGCAGGGAGGGGGGCTACACCTTC; CDR3 protein: CASRIEVGREGGYTF
clone size: -; D gene: TRBD1; V gene: TRBV12-5; CDR3 length: 13; J gene: TRBJ2-5; CDR3 DNA: TGTGCTAGTGGAGGACAGGGATGGGAGACCCAGTACTTC; CDR3 protein: CASGGQGWETQYF
clone size: few; D gene: -; V gene: TRBV7-9; CDR3 length: 12; J gene: TRBJ2-3; CDR3 DNA: TGTGCCAGCAGCTTTAGCACAGATACGCAGTATTTT; CDR3 protein: CASSFSTDTQYF
clone size: -; D gene: TRBD2; V gene: TRBV29-1; CDR3 length: 14; J gene: TRBJ2-5; CDR3 DNA: TGCAGCGTTGACGGGGGGGCGAGGGTGGAGACCCAGTACTTC; CDR3 protein: CSVDGGARVETQYF
clone size: -; D gene: -; V gene: TRBV7-2; CDR3 length: 14; J gene: TRBJ2-7; CDR3 DNA: TGTGCCAGCAGCTTAGAGGCCTCGGAGTACGAGCAGTACTTC; CDR3 protein: CASSLEASEYEQYF
clone size: -; D gene: -; V gene: TRBV18; CDR3 length: 13; J gene: TRBJ2-7; CDR3 DNA: TGTGCCAGCTCACTAGGGGAAAGTGGCGAGCAGTACTTC; CDR3 protein: CASSLGESGEQYF
clone size: once; D gene: -; V gene: TRBV5-1; CDR3 length: 16; J gene: TRBJ2-5; CDR3 DNA: TGCGCCAGCAGGTTCTATGGGGGACTTGGAAAAGAGACCCAGTACTTC; CDR3 protein: CASRFYGGLGKETQYF
clone size: -; D gene: TRBD2; V gene: TRBV4-1; CDR3 length: 16; J gene: TRBJ2-3; CDR3 DNA: TGCGCCAGCAGCCAGGGGACTAGCGGGAGCACAGATACGCAGTATTTT; CDR3 protein: CASSQGTSGSTDTQYF
clone size: -; D gene: -; V gene: TRBV5-4; CDR3 length: 14; J gene: TRBJ1-5; CDR3 DNA: TGTGCCAGCAGCTTGGGACCGAGCAATCAGCCCCAGCATTTT; CDR3 protein: CASSLGPSNQPQHF
clone size: -; D gene: -; V gene: TRBV5-1; CDR3 length: 14; J gene: TRBJ2-5; CDR3 DNA: TGCGCCAGCAGCTGGGGGGCGGGAGAAGAGACCCAGTACTTC; CDR3 protein: CASSWGAGEETQYF
clone size: -; D gene: TRBD2; V gene: TRBV6-5; CDR3 length: 16; J gene: TRBJ2-1; CDR3 DNA: TGTGCCAGCAGTTACTCTAGCGGGATAGGCAAGAATGAGCAGTTCTTC; CDR3 protein: CASSYSSGIGKNEQFF
clone size: -; D gene: -; V gene: TRBV4-1; CDR3 length: 13; J gene: TRBJ2-3; CDR3 DNA: TGCGCCAGCAGCCAAGATAGGCTAAATACGCAGTATTTT; CDR3 protein: CASSQDRLNTQYF
clone size: -; D gene: -; V gene: TRBV12-2; CDR3 length: 17; J gene: TRBJ1-1; CDR3 DNA: TGTGCAAGTCGCTGGACGATGTTGGTGCACTCGAACACTGAAGCTTTCTTT; CDR3 protein: CASRWTMLVHSNTEAFF
clone size: -; D gene: TRBD2; V gene: TRBV5-8; CDR3 length: 15; J gene: TRBJ2-3; CDR3 DNA: TGTGCCAGCAGCTCCGGGACTAGCGGGACAGATACGCAGTATTTT; CDR3 protein: CASSSGTSGTDTQYF
clone size: -; D gene: TRBD2; V gene: TRBV28; CDR3 length: 14; J gene: TRBJ2-1; CDR3 DNA: TGTGCCACCCGGACTAGCGGGACCTACAATGAGCAGTTCTTC; CDR3 protein: CATRTSGTYNEQFF
clone size: -; D gene: -; V gene: TRBV6-5; CDR3 length: 15; J gene: TRBJ2-1; CDR3 DNA: TGTGCCAGCAATACCGCCAGGGACGCCTACAATGAGCAGTTCTTC; CDR3 protein: CASNTARDAYNEQFF
clone size: -; D gene: -; V gene: TRBV7-8; CDR3 length: 16; J gene: TRBJ2-6; CDR3 DNA: TGTGCCAGCAACACGGACCGGCTCTCTGGGGCCAACGTCCTGACTTTC; CDR3 protein: CASNTDRLSGANVLTF
clone size: -; D gene: -; V gene: TRBV2; CDR3 length: 17; J gene: TRBJ1-4; CDR3 DNA: TGTGCCAGCAGTGAAGCGCGGGGACGGCCGAAGAATGAAAAACTGTTTTTT; CDR3 protein: CASSEARGRPKNEKLFF
clone size: once; D gene: -; V gene: TRBV13; CDR3 length: 13; J gene: TRBJ2-7; CDR3 DNA: TGTGCCAGCAGCTTAGGGGGGCACAAGGAGCAGTACTTC; CDR3 protein: CASSLGGHKEQYF
clone size: -; D gene: -; V gene: TRBV5-1; CDR3 length: 14; J gene: TRBJ2-4; CDR3 DNA: TGCGCCAGCAGCTTCGGGACATACGAAAACATTCAGTACTTC; CDR3 protein: CASSFGTYENIQYF
clone size: once; D gene: -; V gene: TRBV30; CDR3 length: 13; J gene: TRBJ2-3; CDR3 DNA: TGTGCCTGGAGTGTAGCCGGGGCAGATACGCAGTATTTT; CDR3 protein: CAWSVAGADTQYF
clone size: -; D gene: -; V gene: TRBV6-5; CDR3 length: 16; J gene: TRBJ2-7; CDR3 DNA: TGTGCCAGCAGTTACTCGGTAGCGGAAATCTCCTACGAGCAGTACTTC; CDR3 protein: CASSYSVAEISYEQYF
clone size: -; D gene: -; V gene: TRBV2; CDR3 length: 12; J gene: TRBJ1-2; CDR3 DNA: TGTGCCAGCAGGGGACCTAACTATGGCTACACCTTC; CDR3 protein: CASRGPNYGYTF